This T cell receptor (beta chain) was identified in a study of PD-1 blockade in classical Hodgkin lymphoma. Study as a whole: Patients were administered nivolumab (3 mg/kg intravenously) every 2 weeks. Study outcomes and limitations: Newly diagnosed patients were reported to exhibit reduced baseline TCR diversity relative to healthy donors.

To note about this clone: The antigen is unknown.

Only in-frame clones appear in the TCRdb table, and some are missing; sequencing was by immunoSEQ multiplex PCR. The repertoire includes roughly 90,000 clones, approximately 83% of them detected once, and 15% to 20% sits in the top ten. Deletions cut 5 bases from V and 6 bases from J, with 14 bases between. CDR3 length: 13 residues. From germline, CDR1 is MNHEY and CDR2 SVGAGI. Indicated time point: cycle 4 day 1 (C4D1), after five to seven weeks of nivolumab. There was relapse after autologous stem cell transplantation in every patient, and there was variation in brentuximab vedotin exposure. The rearrangement links TRBV6-5 to TRBJ2-7; tentative D call: TRBD1 (6 bases). This clonotype was sampled from a human donor with classical Hodgkin lymphoma. The source was peripheral blood mononuclear cells (PBMCs), collected before the fourth cycle of nivolumab. The DNA of the CDR3 is TGTGCCAGCAGTAAGGGACACGCAATCGAGCAGTACTTC. Its translation: CASSKGHAIEQYF.